The 18 T cell receptor beta chains below were found in one sample sequenced in a study of blood T cells in healthy people across ages. A sample-barcoded 5' primer and a J-beta primer mix were used in a second PCR of roughly 7 to 12 cycles. TCRdb re-called the 5' RACE reads through MiXCR, storing one row per CDR3 protein. The table shows hundreds of thousands of distinct CDR3 sequences, with 58% occurring only once. The sequencing input was blood. The receptors originated from a man aged 55 to 70 in good health.

The rearrangement uses TRBV7-9 and TRBJ1-2, with D possibly being TRBD1 (6 bases). CDR1 is SEHNR, CDR2 FQNEAQ, per germline (reference sequence). V was shortened by 0 bases and J by 7 bases, with 12 bases between the two germline ends. The CDR3 is 14 amino acids. The CDR3 nucleotides are TGTGCCAGCAGCTTAGCCACAGGGAGGGGTGGCTACACCTTC. Its translation is CASSLATGRGGYTF.

The J gene is TRBJ1-6, the V gene TRBV6-6; a possible D gene is TRBD1 (5 bases). Germline CDR1 reads MNHNY; CDR2 reads SVGAGI (reference sequence). The CDR3 totals 16 residues. The V end lost 6 bases, the J end lost 7 bases, and 19 bases lay between the germline ends. CDR3 amino acids: CASSWGEAGENSPLHF. The CDR3 DNA sequence: TGTGCCAGCAGCTGGGGGGAGGCGGGGGAAAATTCACCCCTCCACTTT.

This clonotype was found a few times. This chain joins TRBV4-1 and TRBJ2-7; D ambiguous. Judging by the DNA end, TRBJ2-4 fits better; the J call may be wrong. Germline V gene sequence: CDR1 MGHRA, CDR2 YSYEKL. The length of the CDR3 is 12 residues. For the CDR3, the DNA is TGCGCCAGCAGCCAAGTACAAGGCATTCAGTACTTC. Translated, it gives CASSQVQGIQYF.

This chain joins TRBV5-1 and TRBJ1-4, with D perhaps TRBD1 (6 bases). The CDR3 runs 15 residues. V was cut by 3 bases and J by 0 bases, with 9 bases left in between. Per germline, CDR1 SGHRS and CDR2 YFSETQ. The CDR3 loop is CASSSGASTNEKLFF. The CDR3 DNA reads TGCGCCAGCAGCTCGGGGGCTTCAACTAATGAAAAACTGTTTTTT.

The chain has TRBV10-3 and TRBJ2-6; D unresolved. CDR1 is ENHRY and CDR2 is SYGVKD in the germline V gene. This CDR3 region has 15 residues. V was clipped by 4 bases and J by 0 bases, with 7 bases between them. This CDR3 is CAISAGSSGANVLTF. The DNA for the CDR3 is TGTGCCATCAGTGCGGGTTCCTCTGGGGCCAACGTCCTGACTTTC.

This clonotype has just a few counts. V usage is TRBV3-1 and J usage is TRBJ2-1; D uncertain. From germline, CDR1 is LGHDT and CDR2 YNNKEL (reference sequence). Trimming took off 0 bases at V and 12 bases at J, with 9 bases between the two ends. This CDR3 is 12 amino acids long. For the CDR3, the DNA is TGTGCCAGCAGCCAAGAGTTGGCCGGGCAGTTCTTC. Encoded protein: CASSQELAGQFF.

The chain combines TRBV28 with TRBJ1-2; a possible D gene is TRBD1 (6 bases). The V end was cut by 3 bases, the J end by 3 bases, with 20 bases between. Germline V gene sequence: CDR1 MDHEN, CDR2 SYDVKM. This CDR3 comprises 17 residues. In DNA form, the CDR3 reads TGTGCCAGCAGTTTCCCCACCCGAGGACAGACTGACTATGGCTACACCTTC. It yields the protein CASSFPTRGQTDYGYTF.

The V and J genes are TRBV2 and TRBJ2-4; 9 bases match TRBD1. V shed 6 bases, J shed 1 base, and the junction held 4 bases outside the gene matches. CDR1 and CDR2 (germline): SNHLY, FYNNEI. This CDR3 contains 15 residues. CDR3 amino acids: CASRGDRVAKNIQYF. In DNA form, the CDR3 reads TGTGCCAGCAGGGGGGACAGGGTCGCCAAAAACATTCAGTACTTC.

The rearrangement joins TRBV9 to TRBJ2-7, with a weak D call TRBD1 (6 bases). The CDR3 extends over 15 amino acids. The germline V gene has CDR1 SGDLS and CDR2 YYNGEE. Trimming removed 4 bases at V and 0 bases at J, with 14 bases between. The CDR3 region is CASSPQGSSSYEQYF. In DNA form, the CDR3 reads TGTGCCAGCAGCCCCCAGGGGTCTAGCTCCTACGAGCAGTACTTC.

The rearrangement joins TRBV4-1 to TRBJ2-1, with D hard to call. V was trimmed by 1 base and J by 0 bases, leaving 10 bases between them. In germline, CDR1 is MGHRA, CDR2 YSYEKL. CDR3 length equals 16 residues. The CDR3 nucleotides are TGCGCCAGCAGCCAAGCTGACGGCAGCTCCTACAATGAGCAGTTCTTC. Translation: CASSQADGSSYNEQFF.

V and J are TRBV27 and TRBJ1-2; 8 positions match TRBD1. Germline CDR1 and CDR2: MNHEY and SMNVEV (reference sequence). The J segment lost 6 bases and the V segment lost 2 bases, leaving 2 bases of the junction unmatched. The CDR3 has 13 amino acids. The CDR3 loop reads CASSLRRGHGYTF. In DNA form, the CDR3 reads TGTGCCAGCAGTTTACGCAGGGGGCATGGCTACACCTTC.

The chain uses TRBV4-1 and TRBJ2-5; D may be TRBD2 (6 bases). CDR1 is MGHRA and CDR2 is YSYEKL in the germline V gene. The CDR3 spans 15 residues. Trimming left V 0 bases short and J 7 bases short, with 15 bases between. The CDR3 DNA follows: TGCGCCAGCAGCCAAGATATCATTAGCGGACGGACCCAGTACTTC. Translating gives CASSQDIISGRTQYF.

V usage is TRBV29-1 and J usage is TRBJ2-3; tentatively, D is TRBD1 (6 bases). From germline, CDR1 is SQVTM and CDR2 ANQGSEA. V lost 2 bases to trimming and J lost 2 bases, with 17 bases between them. The CDR3 has 16 amino acids. CDR3 protein: CSVERPLKGVTDTQYF. The DNA of the CDR3 is TGCAGCGTTGAACGACCTCTTAAGGGGGTCACAGATACGCAGTATTTT.

This chain links TRBV29-1 with TRBJ2-5; tentative D call: TRBD2 (5 bases). Judging by the DNA end, TRBJ2-7 fits better; the J call may be wrong. CDR1 and CDR2 from the germline V gene are SQVTM and ANQGSEA. CDR3 length equals 13 residues. This chain's CDR3 is CSVSRENLYEQYF. The DNA of the CDR3 is TGCAGCGTTTCACGGGAAAATCTCTACGAGCAGTACTTC.

Concerning this clonotype itself: A junction end diverges from the germline sequence, so it may reflect a read error. V usage is TRBV5-1 and J usage is TRBJ1-6, with D hard to call. The CDR3 spans 16 residues. CDR1 and CDR2 (germline): SGHRS, YFSETQ. CDR3 DNA sequence: TGCGTCAGCAGCTTGGAATCGGGATCTAATAATTCACCCCTCCACTTT. Its protein product is CVSSLESGSNNSPLHF.

The V gene is TRBV2, the J gene TRBJ2-5, with 10 bases that match TRBD1. Germline V CDR1 and CDR2: SNHLY, FYNNEI. The trim removed 11 bases at V and 2 bases at J, leaving 8 bases unmatched. The CDR3 covers 14 residues. The CDR3 DNA reads as TGTGCCGGGGACAGGGGTGTAAGGCAAGAGACCCAGTACTTC. This translates into CAGDRGVRQETQYF.

This clonotype was observed a handful of times. The chain is built from TRBV6-5 and TRBJ1-6, with 7 bases matching TRBD1. The CDR3 totals 18 residues. Trimming removed 0 bases from V and 9 bases from J; junction bases left unmatched: 14. Germline V gives CDR1 MNHEY, CDR2 SVGAGI. The CDR3, as DNA: TGTGCCAGCAGTTACTCGGGATGGGGTACAGGGGCTAGTTCACCCCTCCACTTT. Translation: CASSYSGWGTGASSPLHF.

The chain is built from TRBV11-2 and TRBJ1-2; 8 nucleotides line up with TRBD1. Germline CDR1 and CDR2: SGHAT and FQNNGV. The CDR3 totals 15 residues. Losses at the gene ends were 0 bases for V and 9 bases for J; bases not matched to a gene: 9. The CDR3 spells CASSLESTGVHSYTF. The CDR3 nucleotides are TGTGCCAGCAGCTTAGAATCGACAGGGGTGCATAGCTACACCTTC. The complete variable domain, with remaining parts taken from reference TRBV11-2 and TRBJ1-2, reads EAGVAQSPRYKIIEKRQSVAFWCNPISGHATLYWYQQILGQGPKLLIQFQNNGVVDDSQLPKDRFSAERLKGVDSTLKIQPAKLEDSAVYLCASSLESTGVHSYTFGSGTRLTVV.